These 14 T cell receptor beta chains share one sample of origin, sequenced in a study of technical replicates of blood from a few donors. TCRdb's copy holds only in-frame clones and misses some; the assay was immunoSEQ multiplex PCR. The top ten hold 0.4% to 0.45% of the sample, which has fewer than 85,000 clones, 80% to 95% seen once. Sequencing was done on a sample of T cells isolated from PBMCs. These receptors were obtained from a human donor in good health.

This chain's CDR3 is CASSIQGAYEQYF. The CDR3 nucleotides are TGTGCCAGTAGTATTCAGGGGGCCTACGAGCAGTACTTC. This chain joins TRBV19 and TRBJ2-7, with 7 bases matching TRBD1. CDR1 is LNHDA and CDR2 is SQIVND in the germline V gene (reference sequence). This CDR3 spans 13 amino acids. With V trimmed by 3 bases and J by 2 bases, 1 base remained unmatched.

This chain links TRBV27 with TRBJ2-7; 15 bases agree with TRBD2. Germline CDR1 reads MNHEY; CDR2 reads SMNVEV (reference sequence). The CDR3 runs to 16 residues. V trimming: 0 bases; J trimming: 6 bases; junction bases outside the gene matches: 3. CDR3 sequence reads: CASSLSTGLAGGEQYF. The CDR3 DNA follows: TGTGCCAGCAGTTTATCGACGGGACTAGCGGGAGGCGAGCAGTACTTC.

CDR3 sequence: CASSQIDYNEQYF. DNA for the CDR3: TGTGCCAGCAGCCAAATTGACTATAACGAGCAGTACTTC. V usage is TRBV4-2 and J usage is TRBJ2-7; weak D call: TRBD2 (5 bases). Germline CDR1 LGHNA, CDR2 YNFKEQ. With 2 bases removed from V and 5 bases from J, the gap between germline ends came to 10 bases. CDR3 length: 13 amino acids.

The rearrangement links TRBV25-1 to TRBJ1-2; 8 bases match TRBD1. The CDR3 loop spans 16 amino acids. CDR1 and CDR2 (germline): MGHDK, SYGVNS. Germline trimming cut 2 bases from V and 2 bases from J; bases unmatched to any gene: 7. The CDR3 protein is CASSEIGTGKNYGYTF. The CDR3 region has the DNA TGTGCCAGCAGTGAAATAGGGACAGGCAAGAACTATGGCTACACCTTC.

The sample holds one count of this clone. This chain uses TRBV4-1 with TRBJ1-5; D is perhaps TRBD1 (5 bases). Germline assignment: CDR1 MGHRA and CDR2 YSYEKL. Trimming removed 1 base from V and 5 bases from J, with 12 bases in between. There are 15 residues in the CDR3. The CDR3 nucleotides read TGCGCCAGCAGCCAAGTTGGAGGGGTACATCAGCCCCAGCATTTT. Translation: CASSQVGGVHQPQHF.

This chain joins TRBV30 and TRBJ2-7, with 8 bases identical to TRBD1. J lost 6 bases, V lost 3 bases, and 7 bases had no gene match. There are 13 residues in the CDR3. Germline-derived CDR1 and CDR2 are GTSNPN and SVGIG (reference sequence). Written as DNA, the CDR3 is TGTGCCTGGAGGGCCCAGGGGGCAGGCGAGCAGTACTTC. Translation: CAWRAQGAGEQYF.

The gene calls are TRBV5-6 and TRBJ1-2; tentative D call: TRBD1 (6 bases). Trimming removed 0 bases at V and 6 bases at J, with 12 bases between. Germline values: CDR1 SGHDT, CDR2 YYEEEE. This CDR3 has 14 amino acids. As DNA, the CDR3 is TGTGCCAGCAGCTTGGATCGGGGGGACAATGGCTACACCTTC. It translates to CASSLDRGDNGYTF.

The V and J genes are TRBV6-5 and TRBJ2-1, with 12 bases fitting TRBD2. The CDR3 runs 15 residues. Germline V gives CDR1 MNHEY, CDR2 SVGAGI. The J segment lost 8 bases and the V segment lost 5 bases, leaving 7 bases of the junction unmatched. CDR3 nucleotide sequence: TGTGCCAGCAGTCCACTAGCGGGAGGATCAGATGAGCAGTTCTTC. Residues: CASSPLAGGSDEQFF.

The V gene is TRBV6-6, the J gene TRBJ2-7, with TRBD2 matching over 7 bases. The CDR3 consists of 16 residues. Trimming at V came to 3 bases and at J to 6 bases, leaving 14 bases not matched to a gene. CDR1 and CDR2 (germline): MNHNY, SVGAGI (reference sequence). This CDR3 is CASSYFRVAGISEQYF. Here the CDR3 DNA reads TGTGCCAGCAGTTATTTTAGGGTAGCGGGTATATCCGAGCAGTACTTC.

The V and J genes are TRBV9 and TRBJ2-7, with TRBD1 identical over 11 bases. The junction had 5 bases not matched to a gene; V was cut back by 0 bases and J by 3 bases. This CDR3 region has 16 residues. Germline V gives CDR1 SGDLS, CDR2 YYNGEE. The CDR3 DNA reads as TGTGCCAGCAGCGTAGGGGGACAGGGGGTAGGCTACGAGCAGTACTTC. As protein: CASSVGGQGVGYEQYF.

This chain joins TRBV10-3 and TRBJ1-5; 8 bases are shared with TRBD1. The CDR3 has 14 amino acids. CDR1 is ENHRY and CDR2 is SYGVKD in the germline V gene. V shed 4 bases, J shed 6 bases, and the junction held 5 bases outside the gene matches. In nucleotides, the CDR3 is TGTGCCATCAGTGCCGGACAGGGAGGTCAGCCCCAGCATTTT. The encoded protein is CAISAGQGGQPQHF.

The V call is TRBV7-3, the J call TRBJ2-3, with 14 bases fitting TRBD2. J gave up 2 bases and V 3 bases, and 1 base lay outside the gene matches. The CDR3 is 16 residues long. CDR1 is SGHTA, CDR2 FQGTGA, per germline. For the CDR3, the DNA is TGTGCCAGCAGCTTGGGACTAGCGGGAGCCACAGATACGCAGTATTTT. Its protein is CASSLGLAGATDTQYF.

This clone was counted a few times. This sequence joins TRBV29-1 and TRBJ1-2, with D possibly TRBD1 on 5 matching bases. Trimming took off 4 bases at V and 5 bases at J, with 8 bases between the two ends. CDR1 is SQVTM, CDR2 ANQGSEA, per germline. This CDR3 contains 11 residues. The CDR3 nucleotides read TGCAGCGTTGTACAGGAGTATGGCTACACCTTC. Its protein is CSVVQEYGYTF.

The chain uses TRBV7-9 and TRBJ2-7, with D perhaps TRBD2 (5 bases). Trimming pared 1 base from V and 6 bases from J, leaving 7 bases between. Germline assignment: CDR1 SEHNR and CDR2 FQNEAQ (reference sequence). This CDR3 comprises 12 residues. CDR3 DNA sequence: TGTGCCAGCAGCTTAGAGAGGGTCGAGCAGTACTTC. This encodes CASSLERVEQYF.